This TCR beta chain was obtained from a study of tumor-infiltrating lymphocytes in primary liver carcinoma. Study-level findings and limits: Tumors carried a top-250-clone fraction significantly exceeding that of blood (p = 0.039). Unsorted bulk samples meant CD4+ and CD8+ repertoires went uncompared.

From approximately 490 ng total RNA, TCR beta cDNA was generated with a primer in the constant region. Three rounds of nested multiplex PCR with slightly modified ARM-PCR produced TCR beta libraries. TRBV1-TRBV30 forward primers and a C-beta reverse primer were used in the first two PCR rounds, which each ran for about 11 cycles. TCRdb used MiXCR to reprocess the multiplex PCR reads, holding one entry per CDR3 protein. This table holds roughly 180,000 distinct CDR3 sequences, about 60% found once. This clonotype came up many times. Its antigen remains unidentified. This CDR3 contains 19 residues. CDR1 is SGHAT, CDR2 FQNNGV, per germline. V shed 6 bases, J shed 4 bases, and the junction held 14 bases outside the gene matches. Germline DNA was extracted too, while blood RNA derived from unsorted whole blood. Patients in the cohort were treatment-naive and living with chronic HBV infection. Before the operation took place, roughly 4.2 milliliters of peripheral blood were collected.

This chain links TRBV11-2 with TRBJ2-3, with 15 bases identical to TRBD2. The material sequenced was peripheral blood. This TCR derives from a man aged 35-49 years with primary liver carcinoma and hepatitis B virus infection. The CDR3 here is CASSSIGLAGGPRADTQYF. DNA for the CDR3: TGTGCCAGCAGTTCGATCGGACTAGCGGGAGGGCCGAGGGCAGATACGCAGTATTTT.